This TCR beta chain is from a study of cytomegalovirus exposure and HLA in healthy donors. Study observations and caveats: Later, TCR association rates were found to vary by HLA locus, highest for DRB1 and lowest for HLA-C.

A note on this clone: What it binds is unknown.

Trimming left V 0 bases short and J 3 bases short, with 15 bases between. Germline V lookup: CDR1 LGHNA, CDR2 YNFKEQ. The CDR3 spans 16 residues. 13 Jbeta primers and 60 Vbeta primers were used for the PCR. Libraries were prepared by immunoSEQ multiplex PCR; TCRdb keeps only in-frame clonotypes and omits some of them. The sample consists of some 130,000 clones, more than 75% of them appearing once. This sequence originates from a female donor in good health and CMV-seronegative. This chain links TRBV4-2 with TRBJ2-7; TRBD2 might be the D (6 bases). Sample: PBMCs. The CDR3 loop reads CASSQDMREANYEQYF. DNA for the CDR3: TGTGCCAGCAGCCAAGATATGAGGGAGGCGAACTACGAGCAGTACTTC.